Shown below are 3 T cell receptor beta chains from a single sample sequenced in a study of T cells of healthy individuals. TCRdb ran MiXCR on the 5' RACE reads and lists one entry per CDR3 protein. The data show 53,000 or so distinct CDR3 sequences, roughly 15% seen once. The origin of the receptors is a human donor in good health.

This CDR3 is CASSGGQGIYEQYF. In DNA form, the CDR3 reads TGCGCCAGCAGCGGGGGACAGGGGATCTACGAGCAGTACTTC. The V and J genes are TRBV5-1 and TRBJ2-7, with 10 nucleotides matching TRBD1. V trimming: 4 bases; J trimming: 3 bases; junction bases outside the gene matches: 4. This CDR3 spans 14 amino acids. Germline assignment: CDR1 SGHRS and CDR2 YFSETQ. The complete variable domain, with remaining parts taken from reference TRBV5-1 and TRBJ2-7, reads KAGVTQTPRYLIKTRGQQVTLSCSPISGHRSVSWYQQTPGQGLQFLFEYFSETQRNKGNFPGRFSGRQFSNSRSEMNVSTLELGDSALYLCASSGGQGIYEQYFGPGTRLTVT.

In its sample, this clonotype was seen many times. CDR3 coding DNA: TGCGCCAGCAGCTTGGCTCCTCCTCGCTACGAGCAGTACTTC. This gives the protein CASSLAPPRYEQYF. The V call is TRBV5-1, the J call TRBJ2-7; no reliable D call. From germline, CDR1 is SGHRS and CDR2 YFSETQ. Trimming took off 0 bases at V and 3 bases at J, with 10 bases between the two ends. The CDR3 length is 14 residues.

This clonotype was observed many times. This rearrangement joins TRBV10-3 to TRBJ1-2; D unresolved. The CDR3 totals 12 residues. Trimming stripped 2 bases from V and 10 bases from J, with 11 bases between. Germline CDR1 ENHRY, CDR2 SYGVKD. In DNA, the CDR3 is TGTGCCATCAGTGAGGGACTGGCAGACTACACCTTC. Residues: CAISEGLADYTF.